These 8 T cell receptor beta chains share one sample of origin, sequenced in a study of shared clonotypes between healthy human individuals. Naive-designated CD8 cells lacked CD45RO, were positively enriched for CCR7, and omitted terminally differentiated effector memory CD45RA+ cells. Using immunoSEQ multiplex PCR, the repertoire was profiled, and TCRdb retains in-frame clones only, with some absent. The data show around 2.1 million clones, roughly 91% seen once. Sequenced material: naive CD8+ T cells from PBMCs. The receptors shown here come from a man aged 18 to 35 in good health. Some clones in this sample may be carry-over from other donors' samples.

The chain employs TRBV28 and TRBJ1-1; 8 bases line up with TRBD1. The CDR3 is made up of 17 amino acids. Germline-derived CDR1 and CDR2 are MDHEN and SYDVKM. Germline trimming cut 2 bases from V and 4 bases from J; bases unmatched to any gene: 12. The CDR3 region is CASSLPFPTGEGTEAFF. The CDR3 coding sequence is TGTGCCAGCAGTTTACCCTTTCCGACAGGGGAGGGCACTGAAGCTTTCTTT. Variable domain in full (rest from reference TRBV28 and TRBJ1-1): DVKVTQSSRYLVKRTGEKVFLECVQDMDHENMFWYRQDPGLGLRLIYFSYDVKMKEKGDIPEGYSVSREKKERFSLILESASTNQTSMYLCASSLPFPTGEGTEAFFGQGTRLTVV.

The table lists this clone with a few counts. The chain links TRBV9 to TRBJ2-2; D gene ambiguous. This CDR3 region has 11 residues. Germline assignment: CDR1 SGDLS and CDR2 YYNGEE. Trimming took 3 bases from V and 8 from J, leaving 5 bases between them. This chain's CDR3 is CASSGPGELFF. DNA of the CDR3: TGTGCCAGCAGCGGCCCAGGGGAGCTGTTTTTT.

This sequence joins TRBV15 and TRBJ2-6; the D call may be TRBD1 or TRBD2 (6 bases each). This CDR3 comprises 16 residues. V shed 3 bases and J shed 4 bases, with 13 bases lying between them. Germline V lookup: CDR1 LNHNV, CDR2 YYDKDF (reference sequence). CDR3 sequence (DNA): TGTGCCACCAGCAGGAAGACGGGGGCGGGGGCCAACGTCCTGACTTTC. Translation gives CATSRKTGAGANVLTF.

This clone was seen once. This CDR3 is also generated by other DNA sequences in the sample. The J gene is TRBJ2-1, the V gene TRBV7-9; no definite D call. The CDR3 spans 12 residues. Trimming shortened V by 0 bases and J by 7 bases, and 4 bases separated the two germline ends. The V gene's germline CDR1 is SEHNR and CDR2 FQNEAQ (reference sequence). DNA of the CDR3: TGTGCCAGCAGCTTAGCCCCGAATGAGCAGTTCTTC. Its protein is CASSLAPNEQFF.

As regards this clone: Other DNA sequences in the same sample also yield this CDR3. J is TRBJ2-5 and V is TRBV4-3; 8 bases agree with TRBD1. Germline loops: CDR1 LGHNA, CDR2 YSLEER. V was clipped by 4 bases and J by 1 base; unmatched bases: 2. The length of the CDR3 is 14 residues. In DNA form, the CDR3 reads TGCGCCAGCAGCCCTGGGACAGGCCAAGAGACCCAGTACTTC. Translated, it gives CASSPGTGQETQYF.

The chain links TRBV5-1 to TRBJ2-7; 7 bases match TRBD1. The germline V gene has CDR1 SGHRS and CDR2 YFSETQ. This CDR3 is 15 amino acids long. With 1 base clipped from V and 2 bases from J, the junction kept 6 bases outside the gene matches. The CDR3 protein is CASSLTLTGPYEQYF. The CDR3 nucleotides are TGCGCCAGCAGCTTGACCCTGACAGGGCCCTACGAGCAGTACTTC.

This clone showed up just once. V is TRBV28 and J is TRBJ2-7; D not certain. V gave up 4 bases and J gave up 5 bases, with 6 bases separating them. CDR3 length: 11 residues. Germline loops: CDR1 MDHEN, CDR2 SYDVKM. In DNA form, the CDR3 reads TGTGCCAGCAGTTCATTGGACGAGCAGTACTTC. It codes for CASSSLDEQYF.

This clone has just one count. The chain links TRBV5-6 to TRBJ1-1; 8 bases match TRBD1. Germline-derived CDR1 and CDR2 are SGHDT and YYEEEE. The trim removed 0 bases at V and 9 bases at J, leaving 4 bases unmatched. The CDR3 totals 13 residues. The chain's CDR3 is CASSLAHRGKAFF. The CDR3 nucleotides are TGTGCCAGCAGCTTGGCCCACAGGGGGAAAGCTTTCTTT.